A selection of T cell receptor beta chains follows, all from one sample in a study of shared clonotypes between healthy human individuals. The assay was immunoSEQ multiplex PCR, and TCRdb's table has in-frame clones only and misses some. The sample holds about 2.1 million clones, just over 90% seen once. The sequencing input was naive CD8+ T cells from PBMCs. The receptors were gathered from a man aged 18 to 30 in good health. Some clones in this sample may be carry-over from other donors' samples. CDR3s include the opening cysteine and the closing phenylalanine or tryptophan. D genes are given only for firm matches. Clone size is given for some rows only: seen once, a few or many times, or a class if the clone is expanded.

D gene,V gene,J gene,clone size,CDR3 protein,CDR3 DNA
-,TRBV6-4,TRBJ2-1,-,CASSKRLSSYNEQFF,TGTGCCAGCAGCAAGCGGTTGAGCTCCTACAATGAGCAGTTCTTC
-,TRBV14,TRBJ2-5,-,CASNSRPLETQYF,TGTGCCAGCAACTCCCGCCCTCTAGAGACCCAGTACTTC
-,TRBV4-1,TRBJ2-5,-,CASSQDGEGIQETQYF,TGCGCCAGCAGCCAAGATGGTGAAGGGATCCAAGAGACCCAGTACTTC
-,TRBV7-9,TRBJ1-5,-,CATRQDENQPQHF,TGTGCCACAAGACAGGATGAAAATCAGCCCCAGCATTTT
TRBD1,TRBV7-9,TRBJ1-1,-,CASSSDRGGTEAFF,TGTGCCAGCAGCTCAGACAGGGGGGGCACTGAAGCTTTCTTT
-,TRBV7-8,TRBJ1-1,-,CASSLVRGNTEAFF,TGTGCCAGCAGCTTAGTCAGGGGTAACACTGAAGCTTTCTTT
-,TRBV27,TRBJ2-7,-,CASSYSGAYEQYF,TGTGCCAGCAGTTATTCAGGGGCCTACGAGCAGTACTTC
-,TRBV25-1,TRBJ2-1,-,CASSETEGFNEQFF,TGTGCCAGCAGTGAAACCGAGGGGTTCAATGAGCAGTTCTTC
-,TRBV7-3,TRBJ1-5,-,CASSFYLSTGARGGNQPQHF,TGTGCCAGCAGCTTTTATCTGTCGACAGGTGCGAGGGGGGGCAATCAGCCCCAGCATTTT
-,TRBV5-1,TRBJ2-7,-,CASSLSLGGLTYEQYF,TGCGCCAGCAGCTTATCCCTAGGCGGCCTAACTTACGAGCAGTACTTC
-,TRBV4-2,TRBJ2-7,-,CASSQDLSLASSYEQYF,TGTGCCAGCAGCCAAGATCTCTCGCTAGCGAGCTCCTACGAGCAGTACTTC
TRBD1,TRBV19,TRBJ2-3,once,CASEPVGQFLATDTQYF,TGTGCCTCCGAACCCGTGGGACAGTTCCTCGCCACAGATACGCAGTATTTT
TRBD2,TRBV30,TRBJ2-1,-,CAWSVNLAGGRTYNEQFF,TGTGCCTGGAGTGTAAACCTAGCGGGAGGGCGAACCTACAATGAGCAGTTCTTC
-,TRBV7-8,TRBJ1-2,-,CASSLVFVQELYGYTF,TGTGCCAGCAGCTTAGTTTTCGTTCAAGAGCTCTATGGCTACACCTTC
-,TRBV4-3,TRBJ1-4,-,CASSQAIGGTNEKLFF,TGCGCCAGCAGCCAAGCGATTGGGGGAACTAATGAAAAACTGTTTTTT
-,TRBV28,TRBJ1-1,-,CASSLRGSFTEAFF,TGTGCCAGCAGTTTAAGGGGGTCGTTCACTGAAGCTTTCTTT
-,TRBV27,TRBJ1-5,-,CASSLATNNQPQHF,TGTGCCAGCAGTTTAGCAACAAACAATCAGCCCCAGCATTTT
TRBD2,TRBV9,TRBJ2-3,-,CASSLGPSGSTDTQYF,TGTGCCAGCAGCTTAGGGCCTAGCGGGAGCACAGATACGCAGTATTTT
TRBD2,TRBV6-1,TRBJ2-3,-,CASKLASFSTDTQYF,TGTGCCAGTAAACTAGCGTCCTTTAGCACAGATACGCAGTATTTT
-,TRBV4-3,TRBJ2-5,-,CASSQIGEGAQETQYF,TGCGCCAGCAGCCAAATAGGTGAGGGAGCACAAGAGACCCAGTACTTC
-,TRBV4-3,TRBJ1-2,few,CASSRRGEDGYTF,TGCGCCAGCAGCCGAAGGGGAGAGGATGGCTACACCTTC
TRBD2,TRBV4-2,TRBJ2-1,-,CASSQAGRGNEQFF,TGTGCCAGCAGCCAAGCCGGGAGGGGGAATGAGCAGTTCTTC
-,TRBV28,TRBJ2-3,-,CASSFRVGATDTQYF,TGTGCCAGCAGTTTCCGGGTGGGCGCCACAGATACGCAGTATTTT
-,TRBV5-6,TRBJ2-1,-,CASSLGWTSSNEQFF,TGTGCCAGCAGCTTGGGGTGGACTTCGTCCAATGAGCAGTTCTTC
TRBD1,TRBV5-1,TRBJ1-1,-,CASSWRDRGTTEAFF,TGCGCCAGCAGCTGGAGGGACAGGGGGACCACTGAAGCTTTCTTT
-,TRBV29-1,TRBJ1-3,-,CSVEDLRGTGNTIYF,TGCAGCGTTGAAGATCTGAGGGGGACTGGAAACACCATATATTTT
-,TRBV19,TRBJ2-1,-,CASSILSGSSYNEQFF,TGTGCCAGTAGTATTTTAAGCGGAAGCTCCTACAATGAGCAGTTCTTC
TRBD1,TRBV11-3,TRBJ1-1,once,CASSDRDRGPETEAFF,TGTGCCAGCAGCGACCGGGACAGGGGGCCGGAGACTGAAGCTTTCTTT